This T cell receptor (beta chain) was obtained from a study of T cell changes during pregnancy in multiple sclerosis. Repertoires were generated with immunoSEQ multiplex PCR, while TCRdb's copy carries only in-frame clones and drops some. The table shows 84,000 or so clones, with about 94% occurring only once. The receptor's source is a female donor with multiple sclerosis, enrolled in a pregnancy study. Sequencing used peripheral blood, obtained in the third trimester of pregnancy.

The DNA of the CDR3 is TGTGCCAGCAGCTTCACTCAAACAGACAGGGGTAATGAAGCTTTCTTT. The encoded protein is CASSFTQTDRGNEAFF. This chain connects TRBV7-9 to TRBJ1-1, with 8 positions matching TRBD1. Trimming took 3 bases from V and 7 from J; bases not matched to a gene: 13. The CDR3 spans 16 residues. CDR1 SEHNR and CDR2 FQNEAQ come from the germline V gene (reference sequence).